The following is a T cell receptor (beta chain) sequence with its context. This sample is drawn from a study of blood T cell repertoires in COVID-19. Whole-study context: From T cells, B-cell-depleted T cells, or PBMCs came the material, which was cDNA or gDNA.

V was pared by 9 bases and J by 8 bases, with 14 bases between. CDR3 length: 13 amino acids. Sequencing was performed with immunoSEQ multiplex PCR; in TCRdb, only in-frame clones are kept and a portion is missing. This table has about 160,000 clones, around 89% appearing once. The receptor's source is a woman between 50 and 59 years old who had recovered from COVID-19. Sequencing was performed on PBMCs or T cells enriched from blood (not recorded which). The gene calls are TRBV12-3 or TRBV12-4 and TRBJ1-6; D is undetermined. The CDR3 sequence is CASSRNRDSPLHF. The CDR3 bases are TGTGCCAGTTCCCGAAACAGAGATTCACCCCTCCACTTT.